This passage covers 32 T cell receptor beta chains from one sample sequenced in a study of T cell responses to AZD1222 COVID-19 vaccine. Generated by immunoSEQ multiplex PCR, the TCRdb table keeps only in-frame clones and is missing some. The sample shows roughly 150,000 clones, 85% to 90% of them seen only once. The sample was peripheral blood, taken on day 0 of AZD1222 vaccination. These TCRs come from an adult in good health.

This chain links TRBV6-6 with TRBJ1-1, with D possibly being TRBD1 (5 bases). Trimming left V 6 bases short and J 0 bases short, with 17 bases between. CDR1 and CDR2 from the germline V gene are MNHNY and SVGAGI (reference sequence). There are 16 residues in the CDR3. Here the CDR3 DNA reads TGTGCCAGCAGCCCGCCACGAGGGGTTGTGAACACTGAAGCTTTCTTT. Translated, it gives CASSPPRGVVNTEAFF.

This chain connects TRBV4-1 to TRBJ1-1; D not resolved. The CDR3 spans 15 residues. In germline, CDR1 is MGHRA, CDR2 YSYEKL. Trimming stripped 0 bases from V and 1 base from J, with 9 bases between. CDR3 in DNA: TGCGCCAGCAGCCAAGAAAGTGCGTCGAACACTGAAGCTTTCTTT. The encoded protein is CASSQESASNTEAFF.

The CDR3: CASSQQEMGGYTF. The CDR3 bases are TGTGCCAGCAGCCAGCAAGAGATGGGGGGCTACACCTTC. This sequence joins TRBV7-6 and TRBJ1-2; D gene ambiguous. This CDR3 spans 13 amino acids. V lost 5 bases to trimming and J lost 8 bases, with 15 bases between them. Germline V gives CDR1 SGHVS, CDR2 FNYEAQ.

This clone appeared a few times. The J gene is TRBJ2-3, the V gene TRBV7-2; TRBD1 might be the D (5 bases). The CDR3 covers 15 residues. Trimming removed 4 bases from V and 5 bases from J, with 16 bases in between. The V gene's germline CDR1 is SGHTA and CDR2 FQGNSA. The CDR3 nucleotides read TGTGCCAGCAGCTCTCCGGGTCCCCAGGGAGATACGCAGTATTTT. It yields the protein CASSSPGPQGDTQYF.

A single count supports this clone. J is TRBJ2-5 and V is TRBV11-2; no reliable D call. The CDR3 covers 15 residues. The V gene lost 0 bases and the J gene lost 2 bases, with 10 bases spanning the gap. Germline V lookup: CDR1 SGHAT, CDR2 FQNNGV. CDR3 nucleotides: TGTGCCAGCAGCTTAGATCCTGAGACTCAAGAGACCCAGTACTTC. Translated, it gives CASSLDPETQETQYF.

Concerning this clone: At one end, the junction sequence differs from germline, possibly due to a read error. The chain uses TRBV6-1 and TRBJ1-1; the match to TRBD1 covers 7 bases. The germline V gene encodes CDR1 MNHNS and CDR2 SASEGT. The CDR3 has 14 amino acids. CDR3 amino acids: CASREGTVNTEAFF. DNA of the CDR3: TGTGCCAGCAGGGAAGGGACAGTGAACACTGAAGCTTTCTTT.

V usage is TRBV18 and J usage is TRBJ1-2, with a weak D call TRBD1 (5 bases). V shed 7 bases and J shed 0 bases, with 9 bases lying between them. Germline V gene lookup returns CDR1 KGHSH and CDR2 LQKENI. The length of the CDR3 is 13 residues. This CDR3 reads CASLRGANYGYTF. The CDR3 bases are TGTGCCAGCTTGAGGGGAGCTAACTATGGCTACACCTTC.

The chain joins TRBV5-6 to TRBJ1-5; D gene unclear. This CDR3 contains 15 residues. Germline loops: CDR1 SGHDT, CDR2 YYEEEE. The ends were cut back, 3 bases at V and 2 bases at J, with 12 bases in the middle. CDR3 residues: CASSYGRIGNQPQHF. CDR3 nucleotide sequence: TGTGCCAGCAGCTACGGACGTATAGGCAATCAGCCCCAGCATTTT.

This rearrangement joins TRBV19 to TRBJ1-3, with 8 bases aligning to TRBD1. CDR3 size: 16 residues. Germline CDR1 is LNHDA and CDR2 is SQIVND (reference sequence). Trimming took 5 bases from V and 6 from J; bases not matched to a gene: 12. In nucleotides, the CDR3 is TGTGCCAGTAGTCCCCTGAGACAGGGGCTAATAAACACCATATATTTT. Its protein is CASSPLRQGLINTIYF.

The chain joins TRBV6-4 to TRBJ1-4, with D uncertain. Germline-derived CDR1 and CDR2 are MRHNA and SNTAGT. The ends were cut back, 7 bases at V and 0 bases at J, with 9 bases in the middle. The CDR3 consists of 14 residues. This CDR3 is CASKVEATNEKLFF. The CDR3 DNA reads TGTGCCAGCAAGGTCGAGGCAACTAATGAAAAACTGTTTTTT.

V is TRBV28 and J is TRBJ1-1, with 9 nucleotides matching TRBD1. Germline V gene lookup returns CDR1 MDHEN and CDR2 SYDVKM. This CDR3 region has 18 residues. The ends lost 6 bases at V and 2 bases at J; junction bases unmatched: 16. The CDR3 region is CASSPWGTGKGYNTEAFF. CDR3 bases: TGTGCCAGCAGCCCTTGGGGGACAGGGAAGGGTTACAACACTGAAGCTTTCTTT.

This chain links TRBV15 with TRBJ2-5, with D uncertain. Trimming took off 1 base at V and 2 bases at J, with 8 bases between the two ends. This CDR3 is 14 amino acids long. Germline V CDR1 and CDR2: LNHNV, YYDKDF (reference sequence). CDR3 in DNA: TGTGCCACCAGCAGAGGACACGAACAAGAGACCCAGTACTTC. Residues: CATSRGHEQETQYF.

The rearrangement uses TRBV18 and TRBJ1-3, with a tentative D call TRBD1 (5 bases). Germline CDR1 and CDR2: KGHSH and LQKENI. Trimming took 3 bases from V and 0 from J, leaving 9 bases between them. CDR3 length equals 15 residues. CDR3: CASSPDSISGNTIYF. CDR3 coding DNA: TGTGCCAGCTCACCTGACAGTATCTCTGGAAACACCATATATTTT.

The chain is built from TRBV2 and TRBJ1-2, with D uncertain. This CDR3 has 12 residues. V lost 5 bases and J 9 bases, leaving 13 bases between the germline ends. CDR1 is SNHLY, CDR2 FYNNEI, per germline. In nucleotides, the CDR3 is TGTGCCAGCAGTCCGGGCCACCTCAGCTACACCTTC. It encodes CASSPGHLSYTF. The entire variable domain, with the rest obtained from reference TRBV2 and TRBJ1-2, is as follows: EPEVTQTPSHQVTQMGQEVILRCVPISNHLYFYWYRQILGQKVEFLVSFYNNEISEKSEIFDDQFSVERPDGSNFTLKIRSTKLEDSAMYFCASSPGHLSYTFGSGTRLTVV.

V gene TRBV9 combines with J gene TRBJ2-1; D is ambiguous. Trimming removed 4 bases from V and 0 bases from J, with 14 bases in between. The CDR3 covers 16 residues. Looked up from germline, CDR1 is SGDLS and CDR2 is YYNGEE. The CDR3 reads CASSPHLESSYNEQFF. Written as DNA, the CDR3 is TGTGCCAGCAGCCCGCATTTAGAGAGCTCCTACAATGAGCAGTTCTTC.

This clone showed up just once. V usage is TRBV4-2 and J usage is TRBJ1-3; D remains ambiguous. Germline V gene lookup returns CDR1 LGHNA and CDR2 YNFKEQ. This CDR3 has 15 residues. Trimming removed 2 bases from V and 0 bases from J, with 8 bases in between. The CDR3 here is CASSQPIDSGNTIYF. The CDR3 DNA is TGTGCCAGCAGCCAACCTATCGACTCTGGAAACACCATATATTTT.

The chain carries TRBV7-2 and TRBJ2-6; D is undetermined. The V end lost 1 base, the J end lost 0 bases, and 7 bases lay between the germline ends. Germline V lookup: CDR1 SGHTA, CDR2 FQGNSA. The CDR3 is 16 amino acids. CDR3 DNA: TGTGCCAGCAGCTTAGTATCGGACTCTGGGGCCAACGTCCTGACTTTC. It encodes CASSLVSDSGANVLTF.

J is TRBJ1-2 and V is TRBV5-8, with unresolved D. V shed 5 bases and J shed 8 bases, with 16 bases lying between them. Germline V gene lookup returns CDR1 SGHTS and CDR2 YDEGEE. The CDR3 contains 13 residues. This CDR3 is CASRSVGGRGYTF. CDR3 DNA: TGTGCCAGCAGATCCGTGGGCGGTCGGGGCTACACCTTC.

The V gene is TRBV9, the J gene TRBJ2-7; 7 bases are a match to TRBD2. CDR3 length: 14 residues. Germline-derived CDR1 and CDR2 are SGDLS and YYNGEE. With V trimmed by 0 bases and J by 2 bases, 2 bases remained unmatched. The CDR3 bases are TGTGCCAGCAGCGTAGCCGGGACTACCTACGAGCAGTACTTC. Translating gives CASSVAGTTYEQYF.

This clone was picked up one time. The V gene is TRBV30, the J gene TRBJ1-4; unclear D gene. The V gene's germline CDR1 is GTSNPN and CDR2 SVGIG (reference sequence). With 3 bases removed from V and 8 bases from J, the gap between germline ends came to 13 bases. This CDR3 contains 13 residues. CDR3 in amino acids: CAWSPAQEEKLFF. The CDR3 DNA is TGTGCCTGGAGCCCAGCCCAGGAGGAAAAACTGTTTTTT.

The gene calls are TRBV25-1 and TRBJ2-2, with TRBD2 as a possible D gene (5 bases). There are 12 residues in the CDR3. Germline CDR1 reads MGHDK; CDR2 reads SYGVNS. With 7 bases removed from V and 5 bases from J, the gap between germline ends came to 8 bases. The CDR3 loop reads CASTGWTGELFF. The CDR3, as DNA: TGTGCCAGCACGGGGTGGACCGGGGAGCTGTTTTTT.

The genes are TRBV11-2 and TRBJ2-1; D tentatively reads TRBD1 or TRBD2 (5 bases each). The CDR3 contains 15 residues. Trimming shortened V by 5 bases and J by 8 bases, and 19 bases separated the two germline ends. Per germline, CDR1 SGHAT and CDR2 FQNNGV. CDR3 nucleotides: TGTGCCAGCAGCCATCCCCTCGGGGCTAGGGATGAGCAGTTCTTC. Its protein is CASSHPLGARDEQFF.

The CDR3 region has the DNA TGTGCCAGCAGTCGGCCCCCCCCGGGCCCCACTGAAGCTTTCTTT. Residues: CASSRPPPGPTEAFF. The rearrangement uses TRBV28 and TRBJ1-1; no clear D. This CDR3 is built from 15 residues. V dropped 5 bases and J dropped 4 bases, with 17 bases sitting between them. Per the germline V gene, CDR1 is MDHEN and CDR2 is SYDVKM.

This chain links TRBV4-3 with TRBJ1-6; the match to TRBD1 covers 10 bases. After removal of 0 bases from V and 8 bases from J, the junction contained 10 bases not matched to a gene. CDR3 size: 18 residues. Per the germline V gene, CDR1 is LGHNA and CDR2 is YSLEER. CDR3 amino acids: CASSQDWGDRGLDSPLHF. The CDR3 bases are TGCGCCAGCAGCCAAGATTGGGGGGACAGGGGTTTAGATTCACCCCTCCACTTT.

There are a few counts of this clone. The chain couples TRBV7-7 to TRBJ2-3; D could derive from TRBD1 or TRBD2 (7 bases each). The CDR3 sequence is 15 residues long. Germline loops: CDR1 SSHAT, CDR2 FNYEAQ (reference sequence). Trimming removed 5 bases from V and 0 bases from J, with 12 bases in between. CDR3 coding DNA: TGTGCCAGCAGCCCAGGGGGGGAAAGCACAGATACGCAGTATTTT. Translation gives CASSPGGESTDTQYF.

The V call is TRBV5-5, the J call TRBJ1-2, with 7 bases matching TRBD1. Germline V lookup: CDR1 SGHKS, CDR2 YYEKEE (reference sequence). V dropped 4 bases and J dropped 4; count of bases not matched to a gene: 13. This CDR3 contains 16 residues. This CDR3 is CASSNPRQGVAYGYTF. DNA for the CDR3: TGTGCCAGCAGCAACCCTAGACAGGGCGTCGCCTATGGCTACACCTTC.

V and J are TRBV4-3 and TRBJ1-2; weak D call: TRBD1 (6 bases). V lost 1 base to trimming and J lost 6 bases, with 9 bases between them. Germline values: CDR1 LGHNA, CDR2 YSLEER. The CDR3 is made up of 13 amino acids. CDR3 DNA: TGCGCCAGCAGCCAAGGCAGGGGAGATGGCTACACCTTC. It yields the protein CASSQGRGDGYTF.

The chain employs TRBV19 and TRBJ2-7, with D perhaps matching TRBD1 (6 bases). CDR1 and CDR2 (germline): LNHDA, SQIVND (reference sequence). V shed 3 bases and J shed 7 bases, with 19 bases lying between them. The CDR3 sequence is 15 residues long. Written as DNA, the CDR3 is TGTGCCAGTAGTATGGCGGACAGCCATGTATCGGAGCAGTACTTC. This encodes CASSMADSHVSEQYF.

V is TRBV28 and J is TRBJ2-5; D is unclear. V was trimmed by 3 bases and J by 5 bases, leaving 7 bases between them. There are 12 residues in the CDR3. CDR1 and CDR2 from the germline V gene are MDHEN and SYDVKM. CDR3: CASSFSWETQYF. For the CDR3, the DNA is TGTGCCAGCAGTTTTAGTTGGGAGACCCAGTACTTC.

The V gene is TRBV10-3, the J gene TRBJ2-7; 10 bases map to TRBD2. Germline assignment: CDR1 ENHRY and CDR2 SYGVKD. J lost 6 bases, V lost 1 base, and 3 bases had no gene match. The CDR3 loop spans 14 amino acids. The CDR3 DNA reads TGTGCCATCAGTGAGTTTCAGCGGGAGGGCGAGCAGTACTTC. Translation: CAISEFQREGEQYF.

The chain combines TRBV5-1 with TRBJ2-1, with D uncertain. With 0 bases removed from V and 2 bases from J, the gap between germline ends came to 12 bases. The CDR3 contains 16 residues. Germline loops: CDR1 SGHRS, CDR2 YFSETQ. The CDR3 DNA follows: TGCGCCAGCAGCTTGGCTTTGACAACAGCCTACAATGAGCAGTTCTTC. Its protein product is CASSLALTTAYNEQFF.

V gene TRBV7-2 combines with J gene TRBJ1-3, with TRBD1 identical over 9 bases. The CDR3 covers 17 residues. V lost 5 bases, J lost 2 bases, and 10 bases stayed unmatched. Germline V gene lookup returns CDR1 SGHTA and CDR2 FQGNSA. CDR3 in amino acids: CASSVNHRGPTGNTIYF. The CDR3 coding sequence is TGTGCCAGCAGCGTTAACCACAGGGGGCCAACTGGAAACACCATATATTTT.